Listed below are T cell receptor beta chains from one sample, sequenced in a study of blood T cell repertoires in COVID-19. Profiled with immunoSEQ multiplex PCR; TCRdb holds only in-frame clones, not every one. Of about 80,000 clones listed, roughly four fifths were seen once; the top ten hold 15% to 20%. Sequencing was carried out using peripheral blood. Receptor source: a man between 70 and 80 years old with active or convalescent COVID-19. Each CDR3 is given with its conserved first and last residue. Each record gives: J gene, D gene, clone size, V gene, CDR3 DNA, CDR3 protein. The D gene is left open where the match is weak. Clone sizes are given selectively: once, few, many, or a class where the clone is expanded.

J: TRBJ2-7
D: .
size: .
V: TRBV6-5
DNA: TGTGCCAGCAGGTCCTTTAGACAGAGCACCTACGAGCAGTACTTC
CDR3: CASRSFRQSTYEQYF

J: TRBJ2-7
D: TRBD1
size: .
V: TRBV10-3
DNA: TGTGCCATCAGTGCAGCGACAGGGCGAAACGAGCAGTACTTC
CDR3: CAISAATGRNEQYF

J: TRBJ1-6
D: .
size: .
V: TRBV6-5
DNA: TGTGCCAGCAGGGAGCTGAGCTCCTATAATTCACCCCTCCACTTT
CDR3: CASRELSSYNSPLHF

J: TRBJ2-5
D: TRBD2
size: .
V: TRBV28
DNA: TGTGCCAGCAGCCCGCCGGGACTAGAAGAGACCCAGTACTTC
CDR3: CASSPPGLEETQYF

J: TRBJ1-1
D: .
size: .
V: TRBV10-3
DNA: TGTGCCATCAGTGAGTTTAAGGGGCTTGGGAACACTGAAGCTTTCTTT
CDR3: CAISEFKGLGNTEAFF

J: TRBJ2-7
D: TRBD1
size: .
V: TRBV12-3/TRBV12-4
DNA: TGTGCCAGCAGACGCGGGACAGGCTACGAGCAGTACTTC
CDR3: CASRRGTGYEQYF

J: TRBJ2-7
D: TRBD2
size: .
V: TRBV6-1
DNA: TGTGCCAGCAGTGAGCGGGGGAGCTTCTACGAGCAGTACTTC
CDR3: CASSERGSFYEQYF

J: TRBJ2-7
D: TRBD1
size: .
V: TRBV20-1
DNA: TGCAGTGCTAGTTCCCGTGGGACAGGGGGATTCAGCGAGCAGTACTTC
CDR3: CSASSRGTGGFSEQYF

J: TRBJ2-3
D: .
size: .
V: TRBV5-8
DNA: TGTGCCAGCACCTCTCGCACAGATACGCAGTATTTT
CDR3: CASTSRTDTQYF

J: TRBJ1-6
D: .
size: .
V: TRBV2
DNA: TGTGCCAGCAGTGGGTCCTCGTGGCTGGATTCACCCCTCCACTTT
CDR3: CASSGSSWLDSPLHF

J: TRBJ2-2
D: .
size: once
V: TRBV6-5
DNA: TGTGCCAGCAGGAGACCAGGGGCTGCCGGGGAGCTGTTTTTT
CDR3: CASRRPGAAGELFF

J: TRBJ1-4
D: .
size: few
V: TRBV10-3
DNA: TGTGCCATCAGTGAGAGAGGAGGGGATGAAAAACTGTTTTTT
CDR3: CAISERGGDEKLFF

J: TRBJ1-2
D: .
size: .
V: TRBV10-2
DNA: TGCGCCAGCAGTGACTCAGGTGGCTACACCTTC
CDR3: CASSDSGGYTF

J: TRBJ2-7
D: .
size: .
V: TRBV6-5
DNA: TGTGCCAGCAGTTACGGCAAGTCCGAGCAGTACTTC
CDR3: CASSYGKSEQYF

J: TRBJ1-4
D: .
size: once
V: TRBV19
DNA: TGTGCCAGTAGTACCTCAGGGGCGAGGCGTGAAAAACTGTTTTTT
CDR3: CASSTSGARREKLFF

J: TRBJ2-3
D: TRBD1
size: once
V: TRBV19
DNA: TGTGCCACCTCGGACAGGGCAGGAGATACGCAGTATTTT
CDR3: CATSDRAGDTQYF

J: TRBJ1-6
D: TRBD1
size: few
V: TRBV2
DNA: TGTGCCAGCAGTGGGGGACAGCCTTTTAATTCACCCCTCCACTTT
CDR3: CASSGGQPFNSPLHF

J: TRBJ2-3
D: TRBD1
size: few
V: TRBV24-1
DNA: TGTGCCACCAGTGAGCCCTCCAGGACAGGTTCCACAGATACGCAGTATTTT
CDR3: CATSEPSRTGSTDTQYF

J: TRBJ2-5
D: TRBD1
size: .
V: TRBV10-3
DNA: TGTGCCGTGCAACAGGGGTTGGGAGAGACCCAGTACTTC
CDR3: CAVQQGLGETQYF

J: TRBJ2-7
D: .
size: .
V: TRBV5-1
DNA: TGCGCCAGCAGCTTAGGGGCATCGGGCGAGCAGTACTTC
CDR3: CASSLGASGEQYF

J: TRBJ1-1
D: TRBD1
size: .
V: TRBV14
DNA: TGTGCCAGCAGCTTGACAGGGGGCACTGAAGCTTTCTTT
CDR3: CASSLTGGTEAFF

J: TRBJ1-2
D: TRBD1
size: few
V: TRBV9
DNA: TGTGCCAGCAGCAGTCCAGACAGGGGATTGAAGGGCTACACCTTC
CDR3: CASSSPDRGLKGYTF

J: TRBJ1-6
D: TRBD1
size: .
V: TRBV29-1
DNA: TGCAGCGCTACAGAAGGAGGACAGGGATACTCACCCCTCCACTTT
CDR3: CSATEGGQGYSPLHF

J: TRBJ1-2
D: .
size: few
V: TRBV14
DNA: TGTGCCAGCAGCCAAGATACTAAGGCCTATGGCTACACCTTC
CDR3: CASSQDTKAYGYTF

J: TRBJ1-5
D: .
size: .
V: TRBV4-2
DNA: TGTGCCAGCAGCCAGACGAATTACGGAGAGCATCAGCCCCAGCATTTT
CDR3: CASSQTNYGEHQPQHF

J: TRBJ2-6
D: .
size: .
V: TRBV9
DNA: TGTGCCAGCAGCGTAGCTTCCGGCTCTGGGGCCAACGTCCTGACTTTC
CDR3: CASSVASGSGANVLTF

J: TRBJ1-6
D: TRBD1
size: few
V: TRBV9
DNA: TGTGCCAGCAGCGTAGACCCAGGGGGCGCCTATAATTCACCCCTCCACTTT
CDR3: CASSVDPGGAYNSPLHF

J: TRBJ2-1
D: .
size: .
V: TRBV4-1
DNA: TGCGCCAGCAGCCAACCGGAGCAGTTCTTC
CDR3: CASSQPEQFF

J: TRBJ1-1
D: .
size: .
V: TRBV24-1
DNA: TGTGCCACCAGTGACCCGGGTCGCAGCACTGAAGCTTTCTTT
CDR3: CATSDPGRSTEAFF

J: TRBJ2-5
D: .
size: once
V: TRBV7-9
DNA: TGTGCCAGCAGCTTAATATGGCTGGAAGAGACCCAGTACTTC
CDR3: CASSLIWLEETQYF